The text below deals with one T cell receptor (beta chain). The antigen is undetermined. The entry originates in a study of CXCR3-negative and CXCR3-positive naive CD8 T cells. Naive CD8+ T lymphocytes were specified as CD45RO-CCR7+CD27+CD95-. In preparing the TRB cDNA libraries, 5' RACE with UMI labels was used. TCRdb reprocessed the 5' RACE reads; each CDR3 protein has one entry and no DNA is given. This sample's table reports around 160,000 distinct CDR3 sequences. The study's findings and limits: Within a donor, both naive subsets shared TRBV-TRBJ usage, unlike memory cells. Higher TRB CDR3 hydrophobicity marked CXCR3-positive naive cells relative to CXCR3-negative naive cells. Once cells were cryopreserved, CXCR3 expression went down partly, and most assays used fresh PBMCs.

The sample taken for sequencing was naive CXCR3+ CD8+ T cells from blood. Noted subset: CD45RO-CCR7+CD27+CD95- naive CD8+ T cells expressing CXCR3 (TNR3+). The TCR was taken from a human donor in good health. Some clones in this sample may be carry-over from other donors' samples.

The CDR3 sequence: CASSELAGEETQYF. The J gene is TRBJ2-5, the V gene TRBV25-1; TCRdb lists TRBD2, though no DNA is available to test this call. Germline V gene lookup returns CDR1 MGHDK and CDR2 SYGVNS. The length of the CDR3 is 14 residues.